This T cell receptor beta chain originates from a study of blood T cell repertoires in COVID-19. The assay was immunoSEQ multiplex PCR, and TCRdb's table has in-frame clones only and misses some. The data contain around 170,000 clones, under 90% of them singletons. Germline assignment: CDR1 SGHAT and CDR2 FQNNGV. V trimming: 2 bases; J trimming: 3 bases; junction bases outside the gene matches: 6. The CDR3 is 16 amino acids. The TCR sequence derives from a man between 45 and 60 years old who had recovered from COVID-19. The sample consisted of PBMCs or T cells enriched from blood (not recorded which). V and J are TRBV11-2 and TRBJ2-1, with 8 positions matching TRBD1. The CDR3 DNA sequence: TGTGCCAGCAGCTTAAGGCAGGGGGCAATCTACAATGAGCAGTTCTTC. Its translation is CASSLRQGAIYNEQFF.